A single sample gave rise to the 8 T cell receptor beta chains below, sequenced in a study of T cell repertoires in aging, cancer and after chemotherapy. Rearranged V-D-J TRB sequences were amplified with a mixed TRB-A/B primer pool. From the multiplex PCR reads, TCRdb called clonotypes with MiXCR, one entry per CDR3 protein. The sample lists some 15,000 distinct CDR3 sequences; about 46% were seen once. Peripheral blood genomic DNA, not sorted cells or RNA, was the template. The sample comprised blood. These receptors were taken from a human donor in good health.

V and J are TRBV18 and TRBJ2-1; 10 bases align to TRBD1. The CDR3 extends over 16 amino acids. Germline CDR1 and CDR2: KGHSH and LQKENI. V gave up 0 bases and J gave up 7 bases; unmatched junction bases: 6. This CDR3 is CASSPPGQGVANEQFF. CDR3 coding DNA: TGTGCCAGCTCACCACCAGGACAGGGGGTGGCGAATGAGCAGTTCTTC.

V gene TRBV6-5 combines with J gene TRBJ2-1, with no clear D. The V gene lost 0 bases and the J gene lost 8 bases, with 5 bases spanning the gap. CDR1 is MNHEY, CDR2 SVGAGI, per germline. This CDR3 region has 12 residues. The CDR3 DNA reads TGTGCCAGCAGTTACTCGACCCATGAGCAGTTCTTC. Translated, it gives CASSYSTHEQFF.

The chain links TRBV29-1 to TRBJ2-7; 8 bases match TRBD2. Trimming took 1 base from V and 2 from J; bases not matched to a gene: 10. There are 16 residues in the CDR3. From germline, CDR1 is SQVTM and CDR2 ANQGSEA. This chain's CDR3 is CSVEGLGSGSTYEQYF. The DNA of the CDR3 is TGCAGCGTTGAAGGCCTGGGAAGCGGGAGCACCTACGAGCAGTACTTC.

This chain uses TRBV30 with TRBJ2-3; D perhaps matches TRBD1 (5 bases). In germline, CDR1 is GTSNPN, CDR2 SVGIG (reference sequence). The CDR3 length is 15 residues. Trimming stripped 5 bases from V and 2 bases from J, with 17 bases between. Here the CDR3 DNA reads TGTGCCTGGGGTTTTGGGGCGCTCAACACAGATACGCAGTATTTT. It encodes CAWGFGALNTDTQYF.

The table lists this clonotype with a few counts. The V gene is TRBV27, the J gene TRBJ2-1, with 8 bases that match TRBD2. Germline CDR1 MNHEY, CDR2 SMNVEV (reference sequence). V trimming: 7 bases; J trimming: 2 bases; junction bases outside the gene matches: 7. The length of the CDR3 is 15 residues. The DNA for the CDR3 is TGTGCCAGCACACTCGGGAGGGCCCCCTACAATGAGCAGTTCTTC. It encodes CASTLGRAPYNEQFF.

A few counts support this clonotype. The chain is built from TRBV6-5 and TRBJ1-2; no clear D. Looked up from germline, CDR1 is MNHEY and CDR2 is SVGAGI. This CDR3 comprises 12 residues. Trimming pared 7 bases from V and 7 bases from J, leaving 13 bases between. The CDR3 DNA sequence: TGTGCCAGCAAGTCCGTAATGGGTGGCTACACCTTC. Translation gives CASKSVMGGYTF.

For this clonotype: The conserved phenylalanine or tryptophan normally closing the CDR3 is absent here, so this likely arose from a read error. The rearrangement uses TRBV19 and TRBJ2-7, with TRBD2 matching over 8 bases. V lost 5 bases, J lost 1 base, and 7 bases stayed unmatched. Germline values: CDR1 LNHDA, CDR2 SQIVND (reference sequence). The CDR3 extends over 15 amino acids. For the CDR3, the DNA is TGTGCCAGTAGTGAGGCCGTAGCGGGATCCTACGAGCAGTACCTC. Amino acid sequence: CASSEAVAGSYEQYL.

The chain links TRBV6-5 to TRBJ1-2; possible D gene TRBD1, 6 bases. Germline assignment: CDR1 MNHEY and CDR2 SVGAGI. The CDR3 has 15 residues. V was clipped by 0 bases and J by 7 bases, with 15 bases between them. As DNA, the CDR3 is TGTGCCAGCAGTTACTCTGGGGGCGCAGTAGGTGGCTACACCTTC. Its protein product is CASSYSGGAVGGYTF.